These 14 T cell receptor beta chains share one sample of origin, sequenced in a study of cytomegalovirus exposure and HLA in healthy donors. The PCR had 60 Vbeta and 13 Jbeta primers. This table comes from immunoSEQ multiplex PCR, and its TCRdb copy is limited to in-frame clones, with some not included. This sample has roughly 200,000 clones; approximately 85% occur once, and the top ten carry approximately 2.1%. Material for sequencing was PBMCs. The receptor source for this set is a woman in her forties or fifties in good health and CMV-seronegative.

This clone was detected only once. The genes are TRBV28 and TRBJ2-1; 7 bases are shared with TRBD2. The CDR3 has 14 amino acids. CDR1 is MDHEN and CDR2 is SYDVKM in the germline V gene. V was clipped by 6 bases and J by 2 bases; unmatched bases: 4. As DNA, the CDR3 is TGTGCCAGCAGGGAAGCGGGGACCTACAATGAGCAGTTCTTC. The encoded protein is CASREAGTYNEQFF.

This chain connects TRBV29-1 to TRBJ1-2; TRBD1 might be the D (6 bases). The germline V gene encodes CDR1 SQVTM and CDR2 ANQGSEA. V lost 6 bases, J lost 4 bases, and 18 bases lay in between. The CDR3 contains 14 residues. CDR3 sequence: CSVGTGFSTYGYTF. The CDR3 DNA follows: TGCAGCGTGGGCACAGGGTTCTCTACCTATGGCTACACCTTC.

V usage is TRBV19 and J usage is TRBJ1-6; TRBD1 aligns across 9 bases. CDR3 length: 16 amino acids. Germline CDR1 is LNHDA and CDR2 is SQIVND (reference sequence). The ends lost 4 bases at V and 11 bases at J; junction bases unmatched: 12. The DNA for the CDR3 is TGTGCCAGTAGTAGGGGACAGGGAAGGTTTGCGACACCCCTCCACTTT. This sequence encodes CASSRGQGRFATPLHF. Looking up the rest from reference TRBV19 and TRBJ1-6 gives the full variable domain: DGGITQSPKYLFRKEGQNVTLSCEQNLNHDAMYWYRQDPGQGLRLIYYSQIVNDFQKGDIAEGYSVSREKKESFPLTVTSAQKNPTAFYLCASSRGQGRFATPLHFGNGTRLTVT.

The rearrangement uses TRBV6-1 and TRBJ2-1, with TRBD1 identical over 7 bases. Germline V gene sequence: CDR1 MNHNS, CDR2 SASEGT. The V segment lost 3 bases and the J segment 1 base; nucleotides outside the gene matches: 6. This CDR3 has 16 residues. In nucleotides, the CDR3 is TGTGCCAGCAGTGATCCCCGACAGGGATCCTACAATGAGCAGTTCTTC. It encodes CASSDPRQGSYNEQFF.

The genes are TRBV11-2 and TRBJ2-1; D not resolved. The germline CDR1 and CDR2 sequences are SGHAT and FQNNGV. V was trimmed by 1 base and J by 2 bases, leaving 6 bases between them. CDR3 length: 14 amino acids. CDR3 amino acids: CASSLGGAYNEQFF. In DNA, the CDR3 is TGTGCCAGCAGCTTAGGTGGAGCCTACAATGAGCAGTTCTTC.

V usage is TRBV29-1 and J usage is TRBJ2-1, with TRBD2 matching 11 bases. V dropped 6 bases and J dropped 7; count of bases not matched to a gene: 8. Germline loops: CDR1 SQVTM, CDR2 ANQGSEA. The CDR3 runs to 14 residues. The CDR3 DNA sequence: TGCAGCGTGGTTACTAGCGGGAGAGGGAATGAGCAGTTCTTC. Translation: CSVVTSGRGNEQFF.

This clone has a single count. The CDR3 reads CASSEYTNYGYTF. The CDR3 bases are TGTGCCAGCAGTGAGTACACTAACTATGGCTACACCTTC. The V and J genes are TRBV6-1 and TRBJ1-2; D is undetermined. Per the germline V gene, CDR1 is MNHNS and CDR2 is SASEGT. The CDR3 is 13 residues long. V dropped 3 bases and J dropped 0 bases, with 5 bases sitting between them.

The rearrangement links TRBV27 to TRBJ1-5, with a weak D call TRBD1 (6 bases). This CDR3 is built from 13 residues. V was pared by 4 bases and J by 3 bases, with 7 bases between. Germline V CDR1 and CDR2: MNHEY, SMNVEV (reference sequence). The CDR3 region is CASSYRANQPQHF. CDR3 DNA sequence: TGTGCCAGCAGTTACAGGGCCAATCAGCCCCAGCATTTT.

This chain links TRBV5-1 with TRBJ1-1, with TRBD1 matching 10 bases. Germline V CDR1 and CDR2: SGHRS, YFSETQ. This CDR3 spans 16 amino acids. Trimming removed 4 bases from V and 4 bases from J; junction bases left unmatched: 10. CDR3 loop: CASSGGSGTGVTEAFF. In DNA, the CDR3 is TGCGCCAGCAGCGGGGGTTCCGGGACAGGGGTCACTGAAGCTTTCTTT.

The CDR3 coding sequence is TGTGCCAGCAGCTTGGGGCTGCTCACAGATACGCAGTATTTT. Its translation is CASSLGLLTDTQYF. J is TRBJ2-3 and V is TRBV5-4; D gene ambiguous. V was clipped by 0 bases and J by 2 bases, with 7 bases between them. The germline V gene encodes CDR1 SGHNT and CDR2 YYREEE (reference sequence). This CDR3 has 14 amino acids.

The sample holds one count of this clone. The V call is TRBV15, the J call TRBJ2-1; TRBD2 agrees at 8 bases. This CDR3 spans 16 amino acids. After removal of 3 bases from V and 2 bases from J, the junction contained 6 bases not matched to a gene. Germline assignment: CDR1 LNHNV and CDR2 YYDKDF (reference sequence). In nucleotides, the CDR3 is TGTGCCACCAGCAGTCCTCTAGCGGGCGCCTACAATGAGCAGTTCTTC. Amino acid sequence: CATSSPLAGAYNEQFF.

This rearrangement joins TRBV5-4 to TRBJ2-4; D unresolved. Germline V lookup: CDR1 SGHNT, CDR2 YYREEE (reference sequence). The ends were cut back, 0 bases at V and 5 bases at J, with 6 bases in the middle. The CDR3 has 13 residues. The CDR3: CASSLGTENIQYF. CDR3 DNA sequence: TGTGCCAGCAGCTTGGGAACAGAAAACATTCAGTACTTC. Using reference TRBV5-4 and TRBJ2-4 for the parts outside the CDR3, the full variable domain is ETGVTQSPTHLIKTRGQQVTLRCSSQSGHNTVSWYQQALGQGPQFIFQYYREEENGRGNFPPRFSGLQFPNYSSELNVNALELDDSALYLCASSLGTENIQYFGAGTRLSVL.

The chain uses TRBV7-2 and TRBJ2-3, with TRBD2 matching 11 bases. In germline, CDR1 is SGHTA, CDR2 FQGNSA. There are 15 residues in the CDR3. V lost 0 bases to trimming and J lost 4 bases; unmatched junction nucleotides: 0. The CDR3 nucleotides read TGTGCCAGCAGCTTAGCACTAGCGGGAGCAGATACGCAGTATTTT. Protein sequence: CASSLALAGADTQYF.

With regard to this clone: The identical CDR3 is also encoded by other nucleotide sequences in the sample. The chain links TRBV18 to TRBJ2-3; 7 nucleotides align to TRBD1. The CDR3 is 15 residues long. Germline V CDR1 and CDR2: KGHSH, LQKENI. Trimming cost V 3 bases and J 0 bases; bases outside gene matches: 3. The CDR3 DNA is TGTGCCAGCTCACCCCGACAGGGAAGCACAGATACGCAGTATTTT. Translating gives CASSPRQGSTDTQYF.